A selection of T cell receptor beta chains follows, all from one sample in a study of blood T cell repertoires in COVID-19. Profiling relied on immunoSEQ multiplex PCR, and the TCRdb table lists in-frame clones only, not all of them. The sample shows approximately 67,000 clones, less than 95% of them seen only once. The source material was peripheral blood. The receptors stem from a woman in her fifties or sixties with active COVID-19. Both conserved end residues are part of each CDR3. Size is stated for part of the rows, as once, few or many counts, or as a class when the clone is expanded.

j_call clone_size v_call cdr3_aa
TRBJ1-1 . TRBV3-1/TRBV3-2 CASSQQPWGRANTEAFF
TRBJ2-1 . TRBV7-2 CASSFGQGSYNEQFF
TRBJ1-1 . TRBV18 CASSPLATGGATEAFF
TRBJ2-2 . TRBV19 CASSIRQIYTGELFF
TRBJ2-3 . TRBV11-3 CASQHGLAGDGTQYF
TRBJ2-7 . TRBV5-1 CASSLAGGGLVYEQYF
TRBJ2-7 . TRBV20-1 CRIGRGYEQYF
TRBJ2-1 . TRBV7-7 CASSMNGGSYNEQFF
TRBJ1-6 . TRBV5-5 CASSFQIQTSSPLHF
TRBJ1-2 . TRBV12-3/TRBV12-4 CASQLQGAGGYTF
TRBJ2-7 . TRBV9 CASSVGSGWSAYEQYF
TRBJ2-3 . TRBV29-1 CSVRARADTQYF
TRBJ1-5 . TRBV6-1 CASSDGQGAMPQHF
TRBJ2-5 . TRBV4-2 CASSQDPGVPETQYF
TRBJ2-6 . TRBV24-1 CATSGLSGAGANVLTF
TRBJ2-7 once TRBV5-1 CASSAPGLEGYEQYF
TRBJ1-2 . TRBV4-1 CASSQEAGVNYGYTF
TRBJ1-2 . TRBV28 CASRSGGDGGGYTF
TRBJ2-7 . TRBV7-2 CASSLETSGIYEQYF